This T cell receptor beta chain was identified during a study of CD8+ T cells in alopecia areata. As for the study in general: Patients took tofacitinib for 6 to 18 months, followed by 6 drug-free months.

Germline V gene sequence: CDR1 MGHRA, CDR2 YSYEKL. CDR3 size: 15 residues. cDNA prepared by RNA extraction and subsequent reverse transcription served as the template for sequencing. Assay used: immunoSEQ multiplex PCR; TCRdb lists only in-frame clones, some missing. Of some 130,000 clones listed, approximately 53% were seen once; the top ten hold 4.5%. A remark on this clone: Germline and junction disagree at one end, which may indicate a read error.

Specimens obtained from alopecia areata patients comprised lesional scalp punch biopsies and peripheral blood. The material was CD4+ T cells sorted from blood, obtained at week 0. The sequence was obtained from a human donor with alopecia areata. V and J are TRBV4-1 and TRBJ2-3, with 7 bases lining up with TRBD2. CDR3 protein: CATSRWGGWTDTQYF. The DNA for the CDR3 is TGCGCCACCAGCAGGTGGGGGGGATGGACAGATACGCAGTATTTT.